This T cell receptor (beta chain) stems from a study of blood T cell repertoires in COVID-19. Looking at the study overall: COVID-19 samples collected from the United States, Italy and Spain covered acute and convalescent phases. Sources were T cells, B-cell-depleted T cells, or PBMCs; the material itself was cDNA or gDNA.

This CDR3 contains 15 residues. Trimming at V came to 4 bases and at J to 0 bases, leaving 3 bases not matched to a gene. Looked up from germline, CDR1 is SGHRS and CDR2 is YFSETQ. In the study's own analysis: By means of reference gene primer amplification, nucleated cell counts were estimated. Assay used: immunoSEQ multiplex PCR; TCRdb lists only in-frame clones, some missing. V, J and clone size are taken as reported in that table, and D and trimming were inferred from the DNA itself. Of under 250,000 clones in the sample, 70% to 90% are singletons; the top ten hold around 3%. The table lists this clone with a few counts.

Specimen: peripheral blood. The TCR comes from a man between 18 and 29 years old with active or convalescent COVID-19. The chain carries TRBV5-1 and TRBJ2-2, with 7 bases lining up with TRBD2. Here the CDR3 reads CASSLTSPNTGELFF. As DNA, the CDR3 is TGCGCCAGCAGCCTGACTAGCCCGAACACCGGGGAGCTGTTTTTT.